This passage covers 32 T cell receptor beta chains from one sample sequenced in a study of blood T cell repertoires in COVID-19. The table came from immunoSEQ multiplex PCR; TCRdb's copy has only in-frame clones and leaves some out. Of about 15,000 clones in the sample, around 86% were seen once. What was sequenced was peripheral blood. All receptors come from a man aged 55 to 70 with acute or convalescent COVID-19.

In its sample, this clone was seen once. The chain employs TRBV11-3 and TRBJ1-5, with D hard to call. Germline V gives CDR1 SGHNT, CDR2 YENEEA. The CDR3 has 17 residues. Trimming removed 5 bases at V and 3 bases at J, with 20 bases between. CDR3 nucleotide sequence: TGTGCCAGCAGCCCCCCCGGGGAGGGTTTATCCAATCAGCCCCAGCATTTT. Amino acid sequence: CASSPPGEGLSNQPQHF.

CDR3 protein: CASSTGTSGSYNEQFF. The CDR3, as DNA: TGTGCCAGTAGTACGGGGACTAGCGGAAGCTACAATGAGCAGTTCTTC. The chain recombines TRBV19 with TRBJ2-1; 11 bases are a match to TRBD2. CDR3 length equals 16 residues. The junction had 5 bases not matched to a gene; V was cut back by 4 bases and J by 3 bases. The germline V gene has CDR1 LNHDA and CDR2 SQIVND (reference sequence).

This chain uses TRBV28 with TRBJ2-5; TRBD2 is a possible D gene (5 bases). Between the trimmed V and J ends, which lost 10 bases and 0 bases, there was a span of 12 bases. This CDR3 is 13 amino acids long. Germline V gene data show CDR1 as MDHEN and CDR2 as SYDVKM. The CDR3 nucleotides are TGTGCCACCAGCCGGGAACACCAAGAGACCCAGTACTTC. It is translated as CATSREHQETQYF.

The chain is built from TRBV19 and TRBJ2-7; the D gene is possibly TRBD2 (6 bases). With 11 bases removed from V and 3 bases from J, the gap between germline ends came to 20 bases. This CDR3 comprises 14 residues. Germline lookup yields CDR1 LNHDA and CDR2 SQIVND (reference sequence). CDR3 sequence (DNA): TGTGCCTCTCGGCGGGGCCCCGGCGACTACGAGCAGTACTTC. This sequence encodes CASRRGPGDYEQYF.

This sequence joins TRBV3-1 (or the pseudogene TRBV3-2) and TRBJ1-6; maybe TRBD1 (5 bases). The V end was cut by 4 bases, the J end by 6 bases, with 10 bases between. The CDR3 length is 14 residues. Germline CDR1 LGHDT, CDR2 YNNKEL (reference sequence). The CDR3 loop reads CASSPRQLNSPLHF. The DNA for the CDR3 is TGTGCCAGCAGCCCCCGACAGCTTAATTCACCCCTCCACTTT.

This clone was seen a handful of times. The CDR3 reads CASSLGVAGVNEQYF. CDR3 bases: TGTGCCAGCAGCTTAGGGGTAGCGGGAGTAAACGAGCAGTACTTC. The J gene is TRBJ2-7, the V gene TRBV7-8; 9 bases align to TRBD2. The junction had 6 bases not matched to a gene; V was cut back by 1 base and J by 5 bases. Germline lookup yields CDR1 SGHVS and CDR2 FQNEAQ. CDR3 size: 15 residues.

The rearrangement joins TRBV6-5 to TRBJ2-7; 8 bases align to TRBD2. The CDR3 totals 14 residues. The V and J ends lost 5 bases and 1 base, in that order; junction bases with no gene match: 4. CDR1 and CDR2 from the germline V gene are MNHEY and SVGAGI. The CDR3 DNA sequence: TGTGCCAGCAGTATTGCGGGGGGATCCTACGAGCAGTACTTC. It yields the protein CASSIAGGSYEQYF.

V usage is TRBV11-2 and J usage is TRBJ1-2; unclear D gene. The CDR3 is made up of 13 amino acids. Trimming removed 2 bases at V and 3 bases at J, with 7 bases between. Germline V lookup: CDR1 SGHAT, CDR2 FQNNGV. CDR3 bases: TGTGCCAGCAGCTTAAATCAGGACTATGGCTACACCTTC. Translated: CASSLNQDYGYTF.

The chain combines TRBV6-2 or TRBV6-3 with TRBJ1-5, with D tentatively TRBD1 (6 bases). CDR3 length: 15 amino acids. CDR1 MNHEY and CDR2 SVGEGT come from the germline V gene. V gave up 0 bases and J gave up 3 bases, with 9 bases separating them. CDR3 amino acids: CASSYSGTLNQPQHF. For the CDR3, the DNA is TGTGCCAGCAGTTACTCGGGGACACTCAATCAGCCCCAGCATTTT.

The V gene is TRBV5-6, the J gene TRBJ2-3; 7 nucleotides align to TRBD1. Germline CDR1 is SGHDT and CDR2 is YYEEEE. V shed 0 bases and J 4 bases; nucleotides not matched to a gene: 5. The CDR3 runs to 15 residues. The CDR3 DNA reads as TGTGCCAGCAGCTTGGACCCTGGGACAGCAGATACGCAGTATTTT. Amino acids: CASSLDPGTADTQYF.

This clone occurred once. The chain has TRBV6-5 and TRBJ1-1; D remains ambiguous. Germline V lookup: CDR1 MNHEY, CDR2 SVGAGI. The CDR3 loop spans 14 amino acids. V dropped 8 bases and J dropped 0 bases, with 13 bases sitting between them. CDR3 coding DNA: TGTGCCAGCGGGAACGGCGGGGTGAACACTGAAGCTTTCTTT. It specifies CASGNGGVNTEAFF.

The chain couples TRBV7-9 to TRBJ1-4; D is unresolved. In germline, CDR1 is SEHNR, CDR2 FQNEAQ (reference sequence). CDR3 length: 15 amino acids. The V end was cut by 2 bases, the J end by 7 bases, with 14 bases between. The CDR3 reads CASSLSVGLREKLFF. CDR3 bases: TGTGCCAGCAGCTTATCCGTCGGACTCCGTGAAAAACTGTTTTTT.

The table lists this clone with a count of one. V is TRBV7-2 and J is TRBJ2-1, with TRBD2 matching 7 bases. V dropped 7 bases and J dropped 4; count of bases not matched to a gene: 10. The germline CDR1 and CDR2 sequences are SGHTA and FQGNSA. The CDR3 loop spans 15 amino acids. CDR3 sequence reads: CASTLLARSYNEQFF. The CDR3 DNA reads TGTGCCAGCACCCTACTAGCGAGGAGTTACAATGAGCAGTTCTTC.

This rearrangement joins TRBV4-3 to TRBJ1-1; perhaps TRBD1 as D (6 bases). The CDR3 length is 16 residues. Trimming took off 3 bases at V and 4 bases at J, with 18 bases between the two ends. Germline V gene data show CDR1 as LGHNA and CDR2 as YSLEER. CDR3 residues: CASSQSSTGLGTEAFF. The CDR3 nucleotides read TGCGCCAGCAGCCAGTCATCGACAGGCCTCGGCACTGAAGCTTTCTTT.

The chain has TRBV7-2 and TRBJ1-2; D is undetermined. Trimming removed 1 base from V and 8 bases from J, with 11 bases in between. Per the germline V gene, CDR1 is SGHTA and CDR2 is FQGNSA. CDR3 size: 13 residues. CDR3 DNA sequence: TGTGCCAGCAGCTTAGACTGGGGAGGCGGCTACACCTTC. Translated, it gives CASSLDWGGGYTF.

J is TRBJ1-6 and V is TRBV3-1 (or the pseudogene TRBV3-2), with 9 bases matching TRBD1. Unmatched junction bases numbered 12, after V lost 3 bases and J lost 9 bases. Germline CDR1 and CDR2: LGHDT and YNNKEL (reference sequence). There are 17 residues in the CDR3. DNA for the CDR3: TGTGCCAGCAGCCAGGATTCCGGGACAGGGAAAGGTTCACCCCTCCACTTT. It translates to CASSQDSGTGKGSPLHF.

This chain uses TRBV6-6 with TRBJ2-3; 13 nucleotides line up with TRBD2. Germline V gene data show CDR1 as MNHNY and CDR2 as SVGAGI (reference sequence). The junction had 5 bases not matched to a gene; V was cut back by 7 bases and J by 4 bases. The CDR3 has 15 amino acids. CDR3 coding DNA: TGTGCCAGCACCGGACTAGCGGGAGCATCAGATACGCAGTATTTT. Translation gives CASTGLAGASDTQYF.

The V call is TRBV5-5, the J call TRBJ2-5; D is unresolved. Trimming took off 4 bases at V and 2 bases at J, with 6 bases between the two ends. The CDR3 length is 12 residues. Germline V gene data show CDR1 as SGHKS and CDR2 as YYEKEE (reference sequence). The CDR3 is CASSPKQETQYF. CDR3 coding DNA: TGTGCCAGCAGCCCTAAGCAAGAGACCCAGTACTTC.

This clone was counted once. V gene TRBV7-9 combines with J gene TRBJ2-1, with a tentative D call TRBD1 (5 bases). The V gene's germline CDR1 is SEHNR and CDR2 FQNEAQ (reference sequence). Trimming stripped 1 base from V and 1 base from J, with 11 bases between. The CDR3 runs 16 residues. The CDR3 DNA reads TGTGCCAGCAGCTTAGGGCAGGGCCTTTCCTACAATGAGCAGTTCTTC. Translated, it gives CASSLGQGLSYNEQFF.

The chain joins TRBV21-1 to TRBJ1-5; the table's D call, TRBD1, was not checked against the DNA. TRBV21-1 is deemed a pseudogene. This CDR3 region has 16 residues. Here the CDR3 reads CASSKAWDRVDQPQHF. Here the CDR3 DNA reads TGTGCCAGCAGCAAAGCGTGGGACAGGGTTGATCAGCCCCAGCATTTT.

V gene TRBV9 combines with J gene TRBJ2-7; D is possibly TRBD1 (6 bases). CDR1 and CDR2 (germline): SGDLS, YYNGEE. The CDR3 consists of 15 residues. V was clipped by 4 bases and J by 0 bases, with 14 bases between them. This CDR3 is CASSPLGQSSYEQYF. In DNA form, the CDR3 reads TGTGCCAGCAGCCCCCTAGGACAGAGCTCCTACGAGCAGTACTTC. Full variable domain (rest looked up from reference TRBV9 and TRBJ2-7): DSGVTQTPKHLITATGQRVTLRCSPRSGDLSVYWYQQSLDQGLQFLIQYYNGEERAKGNILERFSAQQFPDLHSELNLSSLELGDSALYFCASSPLGQSSYEQYFGPGTRLTVT.

This chain connects TRBV5-1 to TRBJ2-1; possibly TRBD1 for D (6 bases). The ends were cut back, 0 bases at V and 1 base at J, with 8 bases in the middle. Germline V gene lookup returns CDR1 SGHRS and CDR2 YFSETQ. This CDR3 contains 15 residues. The CDR3 nucleotides read TGCGCCAGCAGCTTGGAAGGGGGTTCCTACAATGAGCAGTTCTTC. Amino acid sequence: CASSLEGGSYNEQFF.

By frequency in the sample, this clone is large. The chain carries TRBV15 and TRBJ1-6; TRBD1 agrees at 11 bases. CDR1 and CDR2 from the germline V gene are LNHNV and YYDKDF (reference sequence). The CDR3 runs to 13 residues. V was pared by 10 bases and J by 7 bases, with 3 bases of the junction left unmatched. The CDR3 region is CASRDRGNSPLHF. The CDR3 DNA sequence: TGTGCCAGCCGGGACAGGGGGAATTCACCCCTCCACTTT.

The rearrangement joins TRBV5-1 to TRBJ1-2; tentative D call: TRBD1 (5 bases). Trimming cost V 2 bases and J 5 bases, with 13 bases left between them. CDR3 length: 14 residues. Germline V gene lookup returns CDR1 SGHRS and CDR2 YFSETQ. CDR3 residues: CASSLDGTEYGYTF. CDR3 DNA: TGCGCCAGCAGCTTAGACGGGACTGAGTATGGCTACACCTTC.

The chain recombines TRBV15 with TRBJ1-5, with D hard to call. V lost 0 bases and J lost 2, with 17 bases in between. From germline, CDR1 is LNHNV and CDR2 YYDKDF (reference sequence). The CDR3 has 18 amino acids. Here the CDR3 reads CATSRDGQDRIGNQPQHF. The CDR3 DNA reads as TGTGCCACCAGCAGAGATGGGCAGGATCGTATCGGCAATCAGCCCCAGCATTTT.

The V and J genes are TRBV30 and TRBJ2-1, with TRBD2 identical over 10 bases. This CDR3 region has 16 residues. V was pared by 4 bases and J by 9 bases, with 15 bases of the junction left unmatched. Germline lookup yields CDR1 GTSNPN and CDR2 SVGIG (reference sequence). DNA of the CDR3: TGTGCCTGGAATCTAGAAGTAGCGGGAGGCCGGGGTGAGCAGTTCTTC. Translation gives CAWNLEVAGGRGEQFF. Full variable domain (rest looked up from reference TRBV30 and TRBJ2-1): SQTIHQWPATLVQPVGSPLSLECTVEGTSNPNLYWYRQAAGRGLQLLFYSVGIGQISSEVPQNLSASRPQDRQFILSSKKLLLSDSGFYLCAWNLEVAGGRGEQFFGPGTRLTVL.

The V and J genes are TRBV28 and TRBJ1-2, with D perhaps matching TRBD1 (6 bases). Germline CDR1 reads MDHEN; CDR2 reads SYDVKM. V was cut by 10 bases and J by 6 bases, with 12 bases left in between. The CDR3 runs 11 residues. CDR3 protein: CAINSGDGYTF. Written as DNA, the CDR3 is TGTGCCATAAATTCAGGGGATGGCTACACCTTC.

The chain recombines TRBV28 with TRBJ2-1; D gene unclear. The V end was cut by 5 bases, the J end by 9 bases, with 14 bases between. CDR3 length: 13 residues. CDR1 is MDHEN and CDR2 is SYDVKM in the germline V gene. The chain's CDR3 is CASSTRLAGEQFF. CDR3 nucleotides: TGTGCCAGCAGTACCCGACTCGCTGGTGAGCAGTTCTTC.

J is TRBJ1-6 and V is TRBV19, with D possibly TRBD1 on 5 matching bases. Trimming took off 10 bases at V and 8 bases at J, with 15 bases between the two ends. Germline CDR1 and CDR2: LNHDA and SQIVND (reference sequence). The CDR3 is 13 amino acids. In DNA, the CDR3 is TGTGCCACCCGGGGGTCGTGGGATTCACCCCTCCACTTT. Protein product: CATRGSWDSPLHF.

The chain recombines TRBV6-5 with TRBJ1-4; D is undetermined. Germline CDR1 is MNHEY and CDR2 is SVGAGI. The CDR3 loop spans 13 amino acids. Between the trimmed V and J ends, which lost 10 bases and 8 bases, there was a span of 17 bases. The CDR3 spells CATSRAREEKLFF. CDR3 bases: TGTGCCACTTCCCGGGCCCGGGAGGAAAAACTGTTTTTT.

The chain has TRBV19 and TRBJ2-5; TRBD2 is a possible D gene (5 bases). The CDR3 length is 13 residues. V shed 7 bases and J shed 4 bases, with 13 bases lying between them. The germline V gene encodes CDR1 LNHDA and CDR2 SQIVND (reference sequence). The CDR3 coding sequence is TGTGCCAGTACCTCCGGACTCCTAGAGACCCAGTACTTC. This translates into CASTSGLLETQYF.

This chain links TRBV27 with TRBJ2-7; D may be TRBD1 (7 bases). The length of the CDR3 is 13 residues. Trimming removed 3 bases from V and 3 bases from J, with 9 bases in between. Germline V gives CDR1 MNHEY, CDR2 SMNVEV (reference sequence). The CDR3 coding sequence is TGTGCCAGCAGTTTCAGGGGGGTCTACGAGCAGTACTTC. It codes for CASSFRGVYEQYF.